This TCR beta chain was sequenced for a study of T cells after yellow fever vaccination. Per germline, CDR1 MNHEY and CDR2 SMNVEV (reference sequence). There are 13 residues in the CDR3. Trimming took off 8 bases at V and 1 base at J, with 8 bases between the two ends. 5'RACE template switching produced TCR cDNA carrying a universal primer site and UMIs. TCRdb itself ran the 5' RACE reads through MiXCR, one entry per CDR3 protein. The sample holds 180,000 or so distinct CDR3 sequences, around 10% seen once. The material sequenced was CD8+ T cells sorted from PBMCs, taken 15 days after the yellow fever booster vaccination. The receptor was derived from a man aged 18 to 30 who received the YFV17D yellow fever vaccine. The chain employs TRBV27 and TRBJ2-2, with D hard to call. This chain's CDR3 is CASLVRNTGELFF. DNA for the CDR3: TGTGCCAGCCTTGTAAGGAACACCGGGGAGCTGTTTTTT.